This TCR beta chain was recorded in a study of shared clonotypes between healthy human individuals. Whole-study results and caveats: The study's rarefaction showed incomplete sorted-subset sequencing despite large depth. Naive subsets generally had larger estimated richness than memory subsets. Some clonotypes were shared by all four sorted-subset donors, while others were not shared. The non-shared ones had lower generation probabilities than the shared ones.

This clone came up a few times. What it binds is not known. Positively selected for CCR7, the CD45RO-negative cells used as naive CD8 cells excluded terminally differentiated effector memory CD45RA+ cells. Samples underwent the assay at deep level. The assay was immunoSEQ multiplex PCR, and TCRdb's table has in-frame clones only and misses some. The sample records approximately 2,000,000 clones, 80% to 95% being singletons. V lost 2 bases and J lost 4; bases outside the gene matches: 5. Germline CDR1 SGDLS, CDR2 YYNGEE. The CDR3 extends over 16 amino acids. Material for sequencing was naive CD8+ T cells from PBMCs. The source of this sequence is a man between 18 and 35 years old in good health. Some clones in this sample may be carry-over from other donors' samples. The chain couples TRBV9 to TRBJ2-2, with 10 bases identical to TRBD2. This chain's CDR3 is CASSVSGRAGTGELFF. CDR3 DNA sequence: TGTGCCAGCAGCGTGAGCGGGAGGGCCGGCACCGGGGAGCTGTTTTTT. Complete variable domain (other parts from reference TRBV9 and TRBJ2-2): DSGVTQTPKHLITATGQRVTLRCSPRSGDLSVYWYQQSLDQGLQFLIQYYNGEERAKGNILERFSAQQFPDLHSELNLSSLELGDSALYFCASSVSGRAGTGELFFGEGSRLTVL.